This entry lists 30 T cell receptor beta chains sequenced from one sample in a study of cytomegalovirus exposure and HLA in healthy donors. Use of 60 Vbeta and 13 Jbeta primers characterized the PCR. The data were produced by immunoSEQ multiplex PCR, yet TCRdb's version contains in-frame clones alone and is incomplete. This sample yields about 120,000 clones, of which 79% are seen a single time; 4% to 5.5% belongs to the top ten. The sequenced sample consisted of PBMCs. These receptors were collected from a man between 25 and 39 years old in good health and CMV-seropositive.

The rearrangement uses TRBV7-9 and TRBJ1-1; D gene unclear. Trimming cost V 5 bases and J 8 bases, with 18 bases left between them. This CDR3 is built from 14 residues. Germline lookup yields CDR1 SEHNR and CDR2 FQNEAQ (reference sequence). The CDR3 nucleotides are TGTGCCAGCAGCGAAAGTACTCTCCGGGTAGAAGCTTTCTTT. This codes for CASSESTLRVEAFF.

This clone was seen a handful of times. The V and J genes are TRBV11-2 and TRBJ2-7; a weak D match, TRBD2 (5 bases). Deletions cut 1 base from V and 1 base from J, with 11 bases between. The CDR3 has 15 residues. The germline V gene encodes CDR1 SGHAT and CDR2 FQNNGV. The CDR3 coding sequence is TGTGCCAGCAGCTTAGCGGTTCGGGGTTCCTACGAGCAGTACTTC. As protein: CASSLAVRGSYEQYF.

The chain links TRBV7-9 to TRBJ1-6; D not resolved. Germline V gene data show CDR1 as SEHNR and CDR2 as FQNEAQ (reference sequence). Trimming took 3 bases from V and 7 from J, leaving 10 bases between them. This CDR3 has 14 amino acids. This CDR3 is CASSLVQANSPLHF. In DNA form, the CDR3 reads TGTGCCAGCAGCTTGGTGCAGGCGAATTCACCCCTCCACTTT.

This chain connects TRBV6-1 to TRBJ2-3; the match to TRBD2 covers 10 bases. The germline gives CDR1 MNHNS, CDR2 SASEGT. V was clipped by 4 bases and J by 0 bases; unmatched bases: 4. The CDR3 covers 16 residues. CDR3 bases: TGTGCCAGCAGTGCCTTGACTAGCGGGAGCACAGATACGCAGTATTTT. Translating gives CASSALTSGSTDTQYF.

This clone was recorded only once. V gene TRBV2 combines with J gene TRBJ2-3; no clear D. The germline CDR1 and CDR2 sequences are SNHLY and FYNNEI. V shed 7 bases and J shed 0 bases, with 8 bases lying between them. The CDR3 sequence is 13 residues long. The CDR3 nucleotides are TGTGCCAGCAACAGTCATAGCACAGATACGCAGTATTTT. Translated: CASNSHSTDTQYF. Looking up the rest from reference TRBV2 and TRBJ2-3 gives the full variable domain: EPEVTQTPSHQVTQMGQEVILRCVPISNHLYFYWYRQILGQKVEFLVSFYNNEISEKSEIFDDQFSVERPDGSNFTLKIRSTKLEDSAMYFCASNSHSTDTQYFGPGTRLTVL.

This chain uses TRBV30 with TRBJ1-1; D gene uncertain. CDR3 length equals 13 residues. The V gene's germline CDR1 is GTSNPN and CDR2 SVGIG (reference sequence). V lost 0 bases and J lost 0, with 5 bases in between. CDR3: CAWSVQLNTEAFF. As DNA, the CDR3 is TGTGCCTGGAGTGTACAATTGAACACTGAAGCTTTCTTT.

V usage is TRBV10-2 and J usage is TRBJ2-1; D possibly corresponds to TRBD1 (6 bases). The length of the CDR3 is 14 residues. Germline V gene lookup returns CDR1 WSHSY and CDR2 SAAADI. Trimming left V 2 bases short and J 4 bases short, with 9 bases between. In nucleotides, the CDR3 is TGCGCCAGCAGTGAGGAGACAGGATACAATGAGCAGTTCTTC. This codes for CASSEETGYNEQFF.

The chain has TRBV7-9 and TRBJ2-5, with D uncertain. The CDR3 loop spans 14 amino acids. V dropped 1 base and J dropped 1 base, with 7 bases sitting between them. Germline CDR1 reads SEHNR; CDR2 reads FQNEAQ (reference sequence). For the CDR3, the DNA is TGTGCCAGCAGCTTAGGTGCGGTCCAAGAGACCCAGTACTTC. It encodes CASSLGAVQETQYF.

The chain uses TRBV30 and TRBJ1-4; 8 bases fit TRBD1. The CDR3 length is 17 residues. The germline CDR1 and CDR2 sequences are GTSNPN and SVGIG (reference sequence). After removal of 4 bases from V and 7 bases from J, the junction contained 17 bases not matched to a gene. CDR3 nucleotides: TGTGCCTGGACGCCCCCGGACAGGGAATTGGTTCGTGAAAAACTGTTTTTT. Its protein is CAWTPPDRELVREKLFF.

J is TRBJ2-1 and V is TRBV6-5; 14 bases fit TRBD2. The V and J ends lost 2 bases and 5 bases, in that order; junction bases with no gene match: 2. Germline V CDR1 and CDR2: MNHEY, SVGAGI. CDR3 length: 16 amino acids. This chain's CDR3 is CASSYRGLAGDNEQFF. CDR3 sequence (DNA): TGTGCCAGCAGTTACAGGGGACTAGCGGGGGACAATGAGCAGTTCTTC.

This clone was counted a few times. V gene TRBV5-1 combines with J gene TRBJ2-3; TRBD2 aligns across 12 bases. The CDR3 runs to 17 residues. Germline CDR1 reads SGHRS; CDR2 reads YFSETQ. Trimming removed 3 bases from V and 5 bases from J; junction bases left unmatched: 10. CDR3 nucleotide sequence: TGCGCCAGCAGCTCACGACTAGCGGGGGCCCAGGGAGATACGCAGTATTTT. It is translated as CASSSRLAGAQGDTQYF.

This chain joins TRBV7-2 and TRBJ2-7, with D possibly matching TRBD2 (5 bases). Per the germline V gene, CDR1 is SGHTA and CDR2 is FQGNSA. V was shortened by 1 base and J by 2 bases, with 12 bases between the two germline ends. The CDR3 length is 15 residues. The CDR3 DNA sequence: TGTGCCAGCAGCTTAGAGGCGGGTTCGGCCTACGAGCAGTACTTC. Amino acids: CASSLEAGSAYEQYF. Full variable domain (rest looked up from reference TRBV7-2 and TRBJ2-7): GAGVSQSPSNKVTEKGKDVELRCDPISGHTALYWYRQSLGQGLEFLIYFQGNSAPDKSGLPSDRFSAERTGGSVSTLTIQRTQQEDSAVYLCASSLEAGSAYEQYFGPGTRLTVT.

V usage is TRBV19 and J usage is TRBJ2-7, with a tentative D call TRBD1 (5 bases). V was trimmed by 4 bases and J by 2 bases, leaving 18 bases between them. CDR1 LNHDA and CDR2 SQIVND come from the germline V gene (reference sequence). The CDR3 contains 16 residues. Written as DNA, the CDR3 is TGTGCCAGTAGTAATCTCCGAGACAAGGGGACCTACGAGCAGTACTTC. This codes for CASSNLRDKGTYEQYF.

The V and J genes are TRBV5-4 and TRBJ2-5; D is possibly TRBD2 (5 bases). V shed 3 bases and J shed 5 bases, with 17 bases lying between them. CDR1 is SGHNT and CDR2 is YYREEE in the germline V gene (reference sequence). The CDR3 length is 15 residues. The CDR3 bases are TGTGCCAGCAGCTCGCAGTGGAGGACGGGGGAGACCCAGTACTTC. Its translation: CASSSQWRTGETQYF.

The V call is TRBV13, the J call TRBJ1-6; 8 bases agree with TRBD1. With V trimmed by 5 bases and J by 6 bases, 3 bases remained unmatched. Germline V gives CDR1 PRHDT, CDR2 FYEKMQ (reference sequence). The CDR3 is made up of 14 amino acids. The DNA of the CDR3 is TGTGCCAGCAGCCGAACAGGGGGTAATTCACCCCTCCACTTT. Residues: CASSRTGGNSPLHF.

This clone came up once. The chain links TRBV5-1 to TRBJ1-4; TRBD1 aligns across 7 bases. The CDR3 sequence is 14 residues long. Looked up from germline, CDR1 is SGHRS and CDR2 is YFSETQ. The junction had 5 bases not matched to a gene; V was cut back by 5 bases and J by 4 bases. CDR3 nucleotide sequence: TGCGCCAGCAGGGAGGGACAGAATAATGAAAAACTGTTTTTT. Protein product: CASREGQNNEKLFF.

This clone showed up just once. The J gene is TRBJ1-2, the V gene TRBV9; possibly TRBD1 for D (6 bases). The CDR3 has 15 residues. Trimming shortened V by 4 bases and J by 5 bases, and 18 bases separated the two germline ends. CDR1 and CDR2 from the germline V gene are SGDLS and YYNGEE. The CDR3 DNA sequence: TGTGCCAGCAGCCCCCTCGACAGGCCGGCTTATGGCTACACCTTC. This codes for CASSPLDRPAYGYTF.

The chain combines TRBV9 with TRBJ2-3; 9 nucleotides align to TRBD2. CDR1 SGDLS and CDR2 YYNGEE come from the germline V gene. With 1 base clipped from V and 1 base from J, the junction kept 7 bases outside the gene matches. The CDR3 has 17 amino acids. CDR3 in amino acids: CASSVLAGGAGTDTQYF. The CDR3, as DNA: TGTGCCAGCAGCGTACTCGCGGGGGGGGCGGGCACAGATACGCAGTATTTT.

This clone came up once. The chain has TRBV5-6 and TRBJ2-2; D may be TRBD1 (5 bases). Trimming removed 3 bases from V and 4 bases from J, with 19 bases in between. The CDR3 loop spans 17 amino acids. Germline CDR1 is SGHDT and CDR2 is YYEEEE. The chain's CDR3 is CASSSLQGTPGTGELFF. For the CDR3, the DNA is TGTGCCAGCAGCTCCCTGCAGGGTACCCCGGGCACCGGGGAGCTGTTTTTT.

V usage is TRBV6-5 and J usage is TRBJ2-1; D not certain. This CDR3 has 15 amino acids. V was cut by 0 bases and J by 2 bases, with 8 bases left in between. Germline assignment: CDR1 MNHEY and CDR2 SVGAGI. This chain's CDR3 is CASSYSPGAYNEQFF. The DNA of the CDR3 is TGTGCCAGCAGTTACTCGCCAGGTGCCTACAATGAGCAGTTCTTC.

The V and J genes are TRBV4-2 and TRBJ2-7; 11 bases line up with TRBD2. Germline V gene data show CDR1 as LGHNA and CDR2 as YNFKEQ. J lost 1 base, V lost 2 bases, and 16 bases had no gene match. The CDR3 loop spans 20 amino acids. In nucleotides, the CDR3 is TGTGCCAGCAGCCAACCCCCCGGCGGGCTAGCGGGGGGACTATCCTACGAGCAGTACTTC. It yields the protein CASSQPPGGLAGGLSYEQYF.

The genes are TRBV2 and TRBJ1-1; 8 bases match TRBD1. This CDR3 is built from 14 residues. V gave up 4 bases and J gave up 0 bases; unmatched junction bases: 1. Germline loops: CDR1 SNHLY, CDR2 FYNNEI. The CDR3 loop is CASSGQGMNTEAFF. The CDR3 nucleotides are TGTGCCAGCAGTGGACAGGGGATGAACACTGAAGCTTTCTTT.

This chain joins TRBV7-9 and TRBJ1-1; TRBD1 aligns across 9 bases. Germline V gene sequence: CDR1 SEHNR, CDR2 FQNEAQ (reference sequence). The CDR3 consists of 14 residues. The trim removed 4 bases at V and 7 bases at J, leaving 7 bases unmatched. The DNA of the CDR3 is TGTGCCAGCAGCTACCCGGGACAGGGCGATGAAGCTTTCTTT. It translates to CASSYPGQGDEAFF.

As DNA, the CDR3 is TGTGCCAGCAGTTTACGACTAGAAGAGACCCAGTACTTC. Protein: CASSLRLEETQYF. The gene calls are TRBV28 and TRBJ2-5; weak D call: TRBD2 (6 bases). Germline CDR1 MDHEN, CDR2 SYDVKM. V was cut by 2 bases and J by 3 bases, with 7 bases left in between. The CDR3 loop spans 13 amino acids.

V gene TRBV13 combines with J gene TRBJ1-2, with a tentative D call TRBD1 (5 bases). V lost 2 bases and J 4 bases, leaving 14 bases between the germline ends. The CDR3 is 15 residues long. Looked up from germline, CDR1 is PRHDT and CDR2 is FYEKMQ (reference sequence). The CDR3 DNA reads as TGTGCCAGCAGCTTAAAGGGACTTAGGGTCTATGGCTACACCTTC. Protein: CASSLKGLRVYGYTF.

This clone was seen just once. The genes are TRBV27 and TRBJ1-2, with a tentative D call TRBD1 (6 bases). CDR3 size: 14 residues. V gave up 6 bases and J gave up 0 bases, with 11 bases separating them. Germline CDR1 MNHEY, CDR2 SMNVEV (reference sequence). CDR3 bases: TGTGCCAGCAGCGACCGGACAGCTAACTATGGCTACACCTTC. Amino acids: CASSDRTANYGYTF.

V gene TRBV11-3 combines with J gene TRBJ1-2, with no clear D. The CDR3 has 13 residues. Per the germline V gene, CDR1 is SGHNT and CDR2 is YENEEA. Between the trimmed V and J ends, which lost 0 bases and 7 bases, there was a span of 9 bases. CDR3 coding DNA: TGTGCCAGCAGCTTAGACCGGCGCGGTGGCTACACCTTC. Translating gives CASSLDRRGGYTF.

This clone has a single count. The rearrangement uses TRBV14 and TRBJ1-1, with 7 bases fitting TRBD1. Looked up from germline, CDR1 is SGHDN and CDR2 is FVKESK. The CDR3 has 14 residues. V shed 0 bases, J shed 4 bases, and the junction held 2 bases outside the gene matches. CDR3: CASSQDRQGTEAFF. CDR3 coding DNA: TGTGCCAGCAGCCAAGATAGACAGGGCACTGAAGCTTTCTTT. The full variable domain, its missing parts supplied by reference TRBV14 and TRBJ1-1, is EAGVTQFPSHSVIEKGQTVTLRCDPISGHDNLYWYRRVMGKEIKFLLHFVKESKQDESGMPNNRFLAERTGGTYSTLKVQPAELEDSGVYFCASSQDRQGTEAFFGQGTRLTVV.

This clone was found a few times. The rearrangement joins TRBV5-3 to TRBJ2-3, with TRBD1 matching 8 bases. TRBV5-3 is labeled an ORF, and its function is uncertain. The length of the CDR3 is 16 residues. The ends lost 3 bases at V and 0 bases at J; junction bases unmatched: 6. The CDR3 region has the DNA TGTGCCAGAAGCTCGACAGGGGCCTCTAGCACAGATACGCAGTATTTT. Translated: CARSSTGASSTDTQYF.

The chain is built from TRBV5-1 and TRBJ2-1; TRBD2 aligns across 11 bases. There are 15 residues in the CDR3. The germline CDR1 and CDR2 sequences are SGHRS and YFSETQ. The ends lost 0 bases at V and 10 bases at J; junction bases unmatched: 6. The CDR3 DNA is TGCGCCAGCAGCTTGGCACTAGCGGGAGCGGGCGAGCAGTTCTTC. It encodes CASSLALAGAGEQFF.